This passage covers 22 T cell receptor beta chains from one sample sequenced in a study of Ad26.COV2.S vaccination and SARS-CoV-2 variants. Sequencing was performed with immunoSEQ multiplex PCR; in TCRdb, only in-frame clones are kept and a portion is missing. The sample records hundreds of thousands of clones, 80% to 95% being singletons. Treatment reported: about 20 received Ad26.COV2.S at low or high dose, single or two shots; several received placebo; per-sample allocation not given. It was on day 63 after the first vaccine or placebo injection that samples were taken. The sample was peripheral blood, taken in a trial of Ad26.COV2.S vaccine versus placebo. The receptors stem from a person between 18 and 65 years old who received the Ad26.COV2.S COVID-19 vaccine or a placebo.

V and J are TRBV30 and TRBJ2-7; D is ambiguous. Germline V gene data show CDR1 as GTSNPN and CDR2 as SVGIG (reference sequence). The CDR3 length is 13 residues. Between the trimmed V and J ends, which lost 1 base and 6 bases, there was a span of 13 bases. This CDR3 is CAWSGEMGSEQYF. The CDR3 coding sequence is TGTGCCTGGAGTGGAGAAATGGGGTCCGAGCAGTACTTC.

The chain joins TRBV7-8 to TRBJ2-3, with 14 bases identical to TRBD2. From germline, CDR1 is SGHVS and CDR2 FQNEAQ. The CDR3 has 17 residues. Losses at the gene ends were 4 bases for V and 3 bases for J; bases not matched to a gene: 6. CDR3 sequence (DNA): TGTGCCAGCAGCTCACCGGGACTAGCGGGAGAGACAGATACGCAGTATTTT. Translated, it gives CASSSPGLAGETDTQYF.

V gene TRBV19 combines with J gene TRBJ2-7, with 8 bases fitting TRBD2. Germline trimming cut 4 bases from V and 6 bases from J; bases unmatched to any gene: 8. Germline assignment: CDR1 LNHDA and CDR2 SQIVND (reference sequence). This CDR3 comprises 14 residues. The CDR3: CASSNTGGPSEQYF. The CDR3 DNA sequence: TGTGCCAGTAGTAACACGGGAGGGCCCAGCGAGCAGTACTTC.

This clone occurred a few times. J is TRBJ1-5 and V is TRBV18; the match to TRBD1 covers 7 bases. The CDR3 is 14 residues long. V gave up 3 bases and J gave up 6 bases; unmatched junction bases: 5. CDR1 KGHSH and CDR2 LQKENI come from the germline V gene. CDR3 DNA sequence: TGTGCCAGCTCACCTCAACAGGGGAGTCAGCCCCAGCATTTT. Protein: CASSPQQGSQPQHF.

This clone was detected once. This rearrangement joins TRBV6-6 to TRBJ1-2; 10 positions agree with TRBD1. This CDR3 is 13 amino acids long. V was clipped by 5 bases and J by 6 bases; unmatched bases: 3. The V gene's germline CDR1 is MNHNY and CDR2 SVGAGI (reference sequence). CDR3 sequence: CASSQDRGNGYTF. CDR3 in DNA: TGTGCCAGCAGTCAGGACAGGGGGAATGGCTACACCTTC.

The V call is TRBV19, the J call TRBJ2-7, with 10 positions matching TRBD2. The CDR3 spans 15 residues. Per the germline V gene, CDR1 is LNHDA and CDR2 is SQIVND (reference sequence). Trimming at V came to 7 bases and at J to 3 bases, leaving 9 bases not matched to a gene. The CDR3 reads CASMESGRAFYEQYF. CDR3 DNA: TGTGCCAGTATGGAAAGCGGGAGGGCCTTCTACGAGCAGTACTTC.

The gene calls are TRBV6-5 and TRBJ2-2, with a tentative D call TRBD2 (6 bases). Trimming stripped 6 bases from V and 0 bases from J, with 11 bases between. Germline V CDR1 and CDR2: MNHEY, SVGAGI. The CDR3 consists of 15 residues. The CDR3 nucleotides are TGTGCCAGCAGGATTGCGGGACCGAACACCGGGGAGCTGTTTTTT. As protein: CASRIAGPNTGELFF.

The rearrangement joins TRBV30 to TRBJ2-7; D gene uncertain. CDR1 GTSNPN and CDR2 SVGIG come from the germline V gene (reference sequence). The CDR3 spans 11 residues. V lost 2 bases and J lost 5, with 7 bases in between. The CDR3 sequence is CAWSRVNEQYF. CDR3 nucleotide sequence: TGTGCCTGGAGTAGGGTCAACGAGCAGTACTTC.

J is TRBJ2-1 and V is TRBV2; 8 bases are shared with TRBD2. Per the germline V gene, CDR1 is SNHLY and CDR2 is FYNNEI. The CDR3 loop spans 14 amino acids. V trimming: 11 bases; J trimming: 6 bases; junction bases outside the gene matches: 12. The chain's CDR3 is CACITAGDINEQFF. The CDR3 region has the DNA TGTGCCTGCATCACAGCGGGAGATATCAATGAGCAGTTCTTC.

The chain uses TRBV29-1 and TRBJ1-1; D gene uncertain. The CDR3 has 13 amino acids. V was shortened by 4 bases and J by 3 bases, with 12 bases between the two germline ends. Germline lookup yields CDR1 SQVTM and CDR2 ANQGSEA. The CDR3 here is CSVVRVLDTEAFF. Here the CDR3 DNA reads TGCAGCGTTGTGCGGGTTCTAGACACTGAAGCTTTCTTT.

This clone appeared once. The rearrangement uses TRBV11-2 and TRBJ2-7; D gene unclear. This CDR3 spans 14 amino acids. Trimming shortened V by 5 bases and J by 2 bases, and 13 bases separated the two germline ends. Germline assignment: CDR1 SGHAT and CDR2 FQNNGV. Here the CDR3 reads CASSPRSQTYEQYF. The CDR3 DNA follows: TGTGCCAGCAGCCCCCGGTCCCAAACCTACGAGCAGTACTTC.

The gene calls are TRBV2 and TRBJ2-7; 12 bases agree with TRBD2. Germline V CDR1 and CDR2: SNHLY, FYNNEI. This CDR3 has 16 amino acids. V shed 2 bases, J shed 4 bases, and the junction held 6 bases outside the gene matches. CDR3 in DNA: TGTGCCAGCAGTGAATCCGGACTAGCGGGAACTTACGAGCAGTACTTC. It encodes CASSESGLAGTYEQYF.

V gene TRBV30 combines with J gene TRBJ1-1, with 7 positions matching TRBD1. Trimming removed 4 bases from V and 3 bases from J; junction bases left unmatched: 5. The CDR3 is 13 residues long. CDR1 is GTSNPN and CDR2 is SVGIG in the germline V gene (reference sequence). As DNA, the CDR3 is TGTGCCTGGATGACAGGGACTGACACTGAAGCTTTCTTT. Its protein is CAWMTGTDTEAFF.

V usage is TRBV20-1 and J usage is TRBJ2-7; 8 nucleotides match TRBD1. Per the germline V gene, CDR1 is DFQATT and CDR2 is SNEGSKA (reference sequence). This CDR3 has 15 residues. The J segment lost 4 bases and the V segment lost 3 bases, leaving 11 bases of the junction unmatched. CDR3 nucleotides: TGCAGTGCTAGTAAGGCTGACAGGGGTGTTTACGAGCAGTACTTC. Protein: CSASKADRGVYEQYF.

The chain couples TRBV30 to TRBJ1-5; D remains unclear. V was pared by 0 bases and J by 0 bases, with 9 bases between. CDR3 size: 15 residues. Germline V gene sequence: CDR1 GTSNPN, CDR2 SVGIG (reference sequence). CDR3 in DNA: TGTGCCTGGAGTGTAGGTAAAGTTAGCAATCAGCCCCAGCATTTT. This encodes CAWSVGKVSNQPQHF.

The chain is built from TRBV6-5 and TRBJ1-2; 9 bases line up with TRBD1. V was pared by 4 bases and J by 8 bases, with 5 bases of the junction left unmatched. This CDR3 comprises 13 residues. Germline V CDR1 and CDR2: MNHEY, SVGAGI. The CDR3 loop reads CASSSLDRGGYTF. The DNA for the CDR3 is TGTGCCAGCAGTTCCCTGGACAGGGGCGGCTACACCTTC.

The rearrangement uses TRBV9 and TRBJ2-7, with D tentatively TRBD2 (6 bases). Germline V CDR1 and CDR2: SGDLS, YYNGEE. V lost 3 bases and J 1 base, leaving 14 bases between the germline ends. The CDR3 sequence is 15 residues long. The CDR3 sequence: CASSEGDLLSYEQYF. The CDR3 region has the DNA TGTGCCAGCAGCGAAGGGGACTTACTATCCTACGAGCAGTACTTC.

CDR3 sequence reads: CASSPQNANTGELFF. DNA for the CDR3: TGTGCCAGCAGTCCCCAGAACGCGAACACCGGGGAGCTGTTTTTT. The chain couples TRBV6-5 to TRBJ2-2; D is unclear. The germline V and J ends were trimmed by 5 bases and 0 bases, with 10 bases remaining between them. CDR1 MNHEY and CDR2 SVGAGI come from the germline V gene. The CDR3 consists of 15 residues.

The chain links TRBV6-5 to TRBJ2-1; D possibly corresponds to TRBD2 (5 bases). The CDR3 totals 16 residues. Per the germline V gene, CDR1 is MNHEY and CDR2 is SVGAGI. The ends were cut back, 3 bases at V and 0 bases at J, with 12 bases in the middle. CDR3 residues: CASSYNSGYSYNEQFF. The CDR3 nucleotides read TGTGCCAGCAGTTATAACAGCGGATACTCCTACAATGAGCAGTTCTTC.

V usage is TRBV7-6 and J usage is TRBJ2-4; 7 bases are shared with TRBD2. This CDR3 is 17 amino acids long. The germline gives CDR1 SGHVS, CDR2 FNYEAQ. V trimming: 2 bases; J trimming: 0 bases; junction bases outside the gene matches: 7. CDR3 sequence: CASSLKMAGVAKNIQYF. In DNA, the CDR3 is TGTGCCAGCAGCTTAAAAATGGCGGGAGTAGCCAAAAACATTCAGTACTTC.

A note on this clone: Different DNA sequences within this sample yield the same CDR3. The chain links TRBV7-2 to TRBJ2-7, with 7 bases matching TRBD1. Trimming took 5 bases from V and 3 from J; bases not matched to a gene: 16. The CDR3 is 17 amino acids. Per the germline V gene, CDR1 is SGHTA and CDR2 is FQGNSA. CDR3 nucleotides: TGTGCCAGCAGCCAAAACAGGGGTCAGATGAGTATCTACGAGCAGTACTTC. It encodes CASSQNRGQMSIYEQYF.

CDR3 sequence: CASTGTGNEQYF. CDR3 nucleotides: TGTGCCAGCACCGGGACAGGCAACGAGCAGTACTTC. This chain joins TRBV12-3 or TRBV12-4 and TRBJ2-7; 8 bases agree with TRBD1. The CDR3 runs to 12 residues. The junction had 4 bases not matched to a gene; V was cut back by 7 bases and J by 5 bases.